The 12 T cell receptor beta chains reported below all come from one sample, sequenced in a study of siplizumab effects on memory and regulatory T cells. The data were produced by immunoSEQ multiplex PCR, yet TCRdb's version contains in-frame clones alone and is incomplete. The sample has about 120,000 clones; just under 95% are singletons. The sequenced sample consisted of non-Treg CD4+ T cells sorted from blood. The origin of the receptors is a human donor in good health.

This rearrangement joins TRBV19 to TRBJ2-5; possibly TRBD2 for D (5 bases). Between the trimmed V and J ends, which lost 2 bases and 5 bases, there was a span of 15 bases. Germline CDR1 is LNHDA and CDR2 is SQIVND (reference sequence). The CDR3 consists of 15 residues. The CDR3 coding sequence is TGTGCCAGTAGTATATCGGGGAGTCGAAAGGAGACCCAGTACTTC. It encodes CASSISGSRKETQYF.

This chain joins TRBV5-1 and TRBJ2-3, with D possibly TRBD1 on 5 matching bases. Germline loops: CDR1 SGHRS, CDR2 YFSETQ. The CDR3 consists of 16 residues. V lost 0 bases, J lost 2 bases, and 13 bases lay in between. The CDR3 coding sequence is TGCGCCAGCAGCTTGGGCCCAGGGCCCCCCACAGATACGCAGTATTTT. Translating gives CASSLGPGPPTDTQYF.

The chain is built from TRBV11-2 and TRBJ2-7; 12 nucleotides agree with TRBD1. Per the germline V gene, CDR1 is SGHAT and CDR2 is FQNNGV. This CDR3 comprises 19 residues. Losses at the gene ends were 6 bases for V and 1 base for J; bases not matched to a gene: 16. The CDR3 region has the DNA TGTGCCAGCAGTTGGGCCTCCGGGACAGGGGGCGCGAGGTCCTACGAGCAGTACTTC. This codes for CASSWASGTGGARSYEQYF.

The chain carries TRBV7-8 and TRBJ2-3; D may be TRBD2 (5 bases). Per germline, CDR1 SGHVS and CDR2 FQNEAQ. The CDR3 extends over 16 amino acids. V dropped 5 bases and J dropped 0 bases, with 15 bases sitting between them. As DNA, the CDR3 is TGTGCCAGCAGCCGACGGACTCCCCCCAGCACAGATACGCAGTATTTT. It translates to CASSRRTPPSTDTQYF.

This clone has just one count. Here the CDR3 DNA reads TGCGCCAGCAGCCCAGGGGGGACAGGGACCCCCTACGAGCAGTACTTC. It codes for CASSPGGTGTPYEQYF. This rearrangement joins TRBV5-1 to TRBJ2-7; 9 bases match TRBD1. CDR1 is SGHRS and CDR2 is YFSETQ in the germline V gene. The V segment lost 4 bases and the J segment 2 bases; nucleotides outside the gene matches: 10. This CDR3 has 16 amino acids.

The chain carries TRBV30 and TRBJ1-2; 7 bases fit TRBD1. The germline V gene has CDR1 GTSNPN and CDR2 SVGIG (reference sequence). V trimming: 3 bases; J trimming: 6 bases; junction bases outside the gene matches: 7. This CDR3 region has 13 residues. CDR3 in amino acids: CAWRRQGIDGYTF. The CDR3 nucleotides are TGTGCCTGGAGGAGACAGGGTATCGATGGCTACACCTTC.

The rearrangement joins TRBV5-4 to TRBJ1-1; D not resolved. V lost 3 bases and J 4 bases, leaving 13 bases between the germline ends. Germline CDR1 and CDR2: SGHNT and YYREEE (reference sequence). The CDR3 is 14 residues long. This CDR3 is CASSSIGVVTEAFF. The CDR3 DNA follows: TGTGCCAGCAGCTCGATAGGAGTTGTCACTGAAGCTTTCTTT.

This chain links TRBV5-6 with TRBJ2-2; possible D gene TRBD1, 5 bases. V was clipped by 2 bases and J by 7 bases, with 15 bases between them. The CDR3 is 15 amino acids. Germline values: CDR1 SGHDT, CDR2 YYEEEE. The CDR3 protein is CASSFTNQGNGELFF. The CDR3 DNA sequence: TGTGCCAGCAGCTTCACAAATCAGGGTAACGGGGAGCTGTTTTTT.

This chain joins TRBV7-3 and TRBJ1-3; D gene unclear. The CDR3 sequence is 16 residues long. Trimming cost V 2 bases and J 0 bases, with 11 bases left between them. Germline loops: CDR1 SGHTA, CDR2 FQGTGA. CDR3 loop: CASSLLGGGSGNTIYF. The CDR3 region has the DNA TGTGCCAGCAGCTTATTGGGCGGAGGCTCTGGAAACACCATATATTTT.

The gene calls are TRBV27 and TRBJ1-5; possibly TRBD1 for D (6 bases). Germline V lookup: CDR1 MNHEY, CDR2 SMNVEV (reference sequence). Trimming removed 6 bases from V and 2 bases from J, with 23 bases in between. The length of the CDR3 is 18 residues. The CDR3 spells CASSPIPPQGRGNQPQHF. DNA for the CDR3: TGTGCCAGCAGCCCGATTCCCCCACAGGGCAGAGGCAATCAGCCCCAGCATTTT.

The chain recombines TRBV5-6 with TRBJ2-3; the D gene is possibly TRBD1 (6 bases). This CDR3 is built from 15 residues. Trimming stripped 0 bases from V and 4 bases from J, with 12 bases between. From germline, CDR1 is SGHDT and CDR2 YYEEEE. The DNA for the CDR3 is TGTGCCAGCAGCTTGGGCGACAGGTATCCAGATACGCAGTATTTT. It encodes CASSLGDRYPDTQYF.

The genes are TRBV6-5 and TRBJ2-7; D gene ambiguous. The V and J ends lost 4 bases and 5 bases respectively, with 6 bases between them. CDR1 is MNHEY, CDR2 SVGAGI, per germline. This CDR3 region has 11 residues. This chain's CDR3 is CASSSWNEQYF. The DNA for the CDR3 is TGTGCCAGCAGTTCGTGGAACGAGCAGTACTTC.